Below, 24 T cell receptor beta chains from the same sample are listed, as sequenced in a study of cytomegalovirus exposure and HLA in healthy donors. Using immunoSEQ multiplex PCR, the repertoire was profiled, and TCRdb retains in-frame clones only, with some absent. The sample holds over 110,000 clones, about 87% seen once. The sequencing sample was made of PBMCs. The source of these receptors is a man between 18 and 29 years old in good health and CMV-seropositive.

In this sample, this clone turned up a few times. CDR3: CASSGLAGDTDTQYF. Written as DNA, the CDR3 is TGCGCCAGCTCTGGACTAGCGGGAGACACAGATACGCAGTATTTT. The chain recombines TRBV5-1 with TRBJ2-3, with 13 nucleotides matching TRBD2. J was trimmed by 2 bases and V by 7 bases; bases with no gene match: 4. Germline V gives CDR1 SGHRS, CDR2 YFSETQ. The CDR3 runs 15 residues.

The V gene is TRBV9, the J gene TRBJ2-6; 8 nucleotides align to TRBD1. Unmatched junction bases numbered 8, after V lost 3 bases and J lost 0 bases. The CDR3 length is 18 residues. Germline V gene lookup returns CDR1 SGDLS and CDR2 YYNGEE. The CDR3 sequence is CASSGGQGKSSGANVLTF. The DNA for the CDR3 is TGTGCCAGCAGCGGAGGACAGGGAAAGAGCTCTGGGGCCAACGTCCTGACTTTC. The full variable domain, completed using reference TRBV9 and TRBJ2-6, is DSGVTQTPKHLITATGQRVTLRCSPRSGDLSVYWYQQSLDQGLQFLIQYYNGEERAKGNILERFSAQQFPDLHSELNLSSLELGDSALYFCASSGGQGKSSGANVLTFGAGSRLTVL.

This chain links TRBV18 with TRBJ1-1, with D unclear. Germline values: CDR1 KGHSH, CDR2 LQKENI. CDR3 length: 13 residues. Trimming stripped 8 bases from V and 1 base from J, with 11 bases between. The CDR3 spells CASNPERNTEAFF. The CDR3 nucleotides are TGTGCCAGCAACCCAGAAAGGAACACTGAAGCTTTCTTT.

V is TRBV6-6 and J is TRBJ1-1; 9 bases match TRBD1. Trimming took 6 bases from V and 4 from J; bases not matched to a gene: 6. Germline V gene lookup returns CDR1 MNHNY and CDR2 SVGAGI (reference sequence). The CDR3 is 14 residues long. CDR3 region: CASSSQGAVTEAFF. DNA for the CDR3: TGTGCCAGCAGCTCACAGGGGGCTGTCACTGAAGCTTTCTTT.

This clone was seen once. The V gene is TRBV18, the J gene TRBJ2-7; 11 bases map to TRBD2. Germline-derived CDR1 and CDR2 are KGHSH and LQKENI. This CDR3 has 16 amino acids. Trimming removed 3 bases from V and 0 bases from J; junction bases left unmatched: 4. CDR3 sequence: CASSPITSGSSYEQYF. CDR3 nucleotide sequence: TGTGCCAGCTCACCGATTACTAGCGGGAGCTCCTACGAGCAGTACTTC.

The chain employs TRBV4-2 and TRBJ2-3, with 9 nucleotides matching TRBD2. Germline V gene sequence: CDR1 LGHNA, CDR2 YNFKEQ. V shed 1 base and J 4 bases; nucleotides not matched to a gene: 12. This CDR3 comprises 18 residues. The CDR3 nucleotides are TGTGCCAGCAGCCAAGTGGGGTTTGGAGCGGGGGGAGCAGATACGCAGTATTTT. Encoded protein: CASSQVGFGAGGADTQYF.

The V call is TRBV30, the J call TRBJ2-2, with TRBD1 matching 10 bases. The V and J ends lost 4 bases and 2 bases, in that order; junction bases with no gene match: 4. The germline gives CDR1 GTSNPN, CDR2 SVGIG (reference sequence). This CDR3 has 15 residues. The CDR3 coding sequence is TGTGCCTGGAACGGGGACAGGGGAAACACCGGGGAGCTGTTTTTT. The encoded protein is CAWNGDRGNTGELFF.

As DNA, the CDR3 is TGTGCCAGCAGCTTAGTCATAGATTACAATGAGCAGTTCTTC. It codes for CASSLVIDYNEQFF. The V and J genes are TRBV7-8 and TRBJ2-1, with no clear D. Per the germline V gene, CDR1 is SGHVS and CDR2 is FQNEAQ. The CDR3 covers 14 residues. V was clipped by 1 base and J by 4 bases, with 8 bases between them.

This clone has a single count. This sequence joins TRBV6-5 and TRBJ1-3; no reliable D call. The CDR3 totals 16 residues. From germline, CDR1 is MNHEY and CDR2 SVGAGI. Deletions cut 0 bases from V and 0 bases from J, with 9 bases between. This CDR3 reads CASSYSVGLSGNTIYF. For the CDR3, the DNA is TGTGCCAGCAGTTACTCAGTGGGCCTCTCTGGAAACACCATATATTTT.

This chain joins TRBV29-1 and TRBJ2-7, with D possibly matching TRBD1 (5 bases). There are 14 residues in the CDR3. Germline V gene lookup returns CDR1 SQVTM and CDR2 ANQGSEA. Deletions cut 7 bases from V and 0 bases from J, with 16 bases between. The chain's CDR3 is CSARVGPDSYEQYF. CDR3 nucleotide sequence: TGCAGCGCCAGGGTAGGGCCGGACTCCTACGAGCAGTACTTC.

The chain recombines TRBV29-1 with TRBJ1-2, with no clear D. From germline, CDR1 is SQVTM and CDR2 ANQGSEA. The ends were cut back, 0 bases at V and 3 bases at J, with 8 bases in the middle. This CDR3 contains 13 residues. The CDR3: CSVEDQEDYGYTF. For the CDR3, the DNA is TGCAGCGTTGAAGATCAGGAAGACTATGGCTACACCTTC.

The chain links TRBV25-1 to TRBJ1-2; D gene unclear. The CDR3 extends over 13 amino acids. The V and J ends lost 6 bases and 7 bases respectively, with 15 bases between them. Germline lookup yields CDR1 MGHDK and CDR2 SYGVNS. CDR3 amino acids: CASRNTDSAGYTF. The CDR3 nucleotides read TGTGCCAGCAGAAACACAGATTCGGCTGGCTACACCTTC.

The V and J genes are TRBV10-3 and TRBJ1-1, with 11 bases fitting TRBD1. CDR3 length equals 14 residues. Germline lookup yields CDR1 ENHRY and CDR2 SYGVKD. After removal of 3 bases from V and 9 bases from J, the junction contained 6 bases not matched to a gene. The CDR3: CAISEIGTGGQAFF. As DNA, the CDR3 is TGTGCCATCAGTGAAATTGGGACAGGGGGTCAAGCTTTCTTT.

The sample holds one count of this clone. The V gene is TRBV27, the J gene TRBJ2-1; D might be TRBD2 (6 bases). CDR1 and CDR2 (germline): MNHEY, SMNVEV (reference sequence). The CDR3 consists of 19 residues. Trimming pared 5 bases from V and 0 bases from J, leaving 23 bases between. The CDR3 sequence is CASSKGPRLGGSSYNEQFF. CDR3 nucleotide sequence: TGTGCCAGCAGTAAGGGCCCTCGCTTGGGGGGAAGCTCCTACAATGAGCAGTTCTTC.

This rearrangement joins TRBV5-1 to TRBJ2-1; 14 positions match TRBD2. With V trimmed by 1 base and J by 8 bases, 5 bases remained unmatched. The CDR3 loop spans 16 amino acids. Germline V lookup: CDR1 SGHRS, CDR2 YFSETQ. This chain's CDR3 is CASSLWGLAGVDEQFF. The CDR3 DNA sequence: TGCGCCAGCAGCTTGTGGGGACTAGCGGGAGTCGATGAGCAGTTCTTC. Full variable domain (rest looked up from reference TRBV5-1 and TRBJ2-1): KAGVTQTPRYLIKTRGQQVTLSCSPISGHRSVSWYQQTPGQGLQFLFEYFSETQRNKGNFPGRFSGRQFSNSRSEMNVSTLELGDSALYLCASSLWGLAGVDEQFFGPGTRLTVL.

The CDR3 is CASSLSREDIQYF. Written as DNA, the CDR3 is TGTGCCAGCAGCTTGTCCAGGGAAGACATTCAGTACTTC. The V call is TRBV11-3, the J call TRBJ2-4; TRBD1 might be the D (5 bases). Deletions cut 3 bases from V and 8 bases from J, with 11 bases between. Germline V lookup: CDR1 SGHNT, CDR2 YENEEA. This CDR3 is built from 13 residues. Full variable domain (remainder filled in from reference TRBV11-3 and TRBJ2-4): EAGVVQSPRYKIIEKKQPVAFWCNPISGHNTLYWYLQNLGQGPELLIRYENEEAVDDSQLPKDRFSAERLKGVDSTLKIQPAELGDSAVYLCASSLSREDIQYFGAGTRLSVL.

The gene calls are TRBV5-8 and TRBJ2-2; 8 bases fit TRBD2. CDR1 SGHTS and CDR2 YDEGEE come from the germline V gene. V lost 5 bases and J lost 3; bases outside the gene matches: 9. This CDR3 is 16 amino acids long. CDR3: CASRSRGGQHTGELFF. CDR3 nucleotide sequence: TGTGCCAGCAGATCCCGGGGGGGACAACACACCGGGGAGCTGTTTTTT.

This chain joins TRBV7-9 and TRBJ2-3, with D possibly TRBD2 on 6 matching bases. There are 15 residues in the CDR3. Deletions cut 5 bases from V and 1 base from J, with 13 bases between. Germline V lookup: CDR1 SEHNR, CDR2 FQNEAQ (reference sequence). As DNA, the CDR3 is TGTGCCAGCAGCCCGGCGGGGCGGGGCACAGATACGCAGTATTTT. It codes for CASSPAGRGTDTQYF.

The DNA for the CDR3 is TGCAGTGCTAGTATTCTCGAGCAGTACTTC. Amino acids: CSASILEQYF. V usage is TRBV20-1 and J usage is TRBJ2-7, with D unclear. Between the trimmed V and J ends, which lost 3 bases and 6 bases, there was a span of 6 bases. This CDR3 has 10 residues. Germline V gene data show CDR1 as DFQATT and CDR2 as SNEGSKA (reference sequence).

This chain links TRBV6-5 with TRBJ2-1; possibly TRBD2 for D (6 bases). This CDR3 comprises 13 residues. V lost 0 bases, J lost 7 bases, and 7 bases lay in between. Germline lookup yields CDR1 MNHEY and CDR2 SVGAGI. The CDR3: CASSYSRENEQFF. The CDR3, as DNA: TGTGCCAGCAGTTACTCACGGGAGAATGAGCAGTTCTTC.

The CDR3 coding sequence is TGTGCCATCGGGGGGGGGAACAATCAGCCCCAGCATTTT. Translation: CAIGGGNNQPQHF. The V call is TRBV10-3, the J call TRBJ1-5, with D maybe TRBD1 (5 bases). Trimming removed 8 bases from V and 3 bases from J, with 11 bases in between. The length of the CDR3 is 13 residues. CDR1 and CDR2 from the germline V gene are ENHRY and SYGVKD.

The rearrangement joins TRBV2 to TRBJ2-4; 7 nucleotides match TRBD1. The germline gives CDR1 SNHLY, CDR2 FYNNEI. V lost 9 bases, J lost 7 bases, and 9 bases stayed unmatched. The CDR3 has 13 residues. CDR3 DNA sequence: TGTGCCAGTGATGACAGGGTGGTTAACATTCAGTACTTC. Protein: CASDDRVVNIQYF.

V usage is TRBV6-5 and J usage is TRBJ2-2, with D uncertain. CDR3 length: 14 amino acids. V was pared by 6 bases and J by 8 bases, with 16 bases between. Per the germline V gene, CDR1 is MNHEY and CDR2 is SVGAGI. The CDR3 bases are TGTGCCAGCAGCTACAGCTCTACTCAAGGGGAGCTGTTTTTT. Translated, it gives CASSYSSTQGELFF.

The chain is built from TRBV2 and TRBJ1-5; D call uncertain. The V gene lost 4 bases and the J gene lost 3 bases, with 13 bases spanning the gap. CDR1 is SNHLY, CDR2 FYNNEI, per germline. There are 15 residues in the CDR3. CDR3: CASSAVTQNNQPQHF. As DNA, the CDR3 is TGTGCCAGCAGTGCGGTCACACAGAACAATCAGCCCCAGCATTTT.